This paragraph covers one T cell receptor beta chain sequence. Its antigen remains unidentified. This likely comes from a read error, as the CDR3 has no conserved phenylalanine or tryptophan at its end. Enrolled hyperthyroidism patients had a new diagnosis, a duration under 2 months, and an age of 18 to 65. A diagnosis was made from clinical symptoms together with serum thyroxine, TRAb, thyroid ultrasound and orbital computed tomography. The germline gives CDR1 SGHTA, CDR2 FQGNSA. The V and J ends lost 1 base and 6 bases respectively, with 9 bases between them. The CDR3 extends over 13 amino acids. The record originates from a study of Graves' ophthalmopathy and Graves' hyperthyroidism. Notes on the study in general: Ophthalmopathy could be told apart from stable hyperthyroidism by a 13-signature model (about 90% sensitivity, about 80% specificity).

TCR beta CDR3 amplification used RNA transcripts. Following a first-round RT-PCR that used HTBI primers, a second-round multiplex PCR was carried out. TCRdb passed the multiplex PCR reads through MiXCR, listing each CDR3 protein once. The table includes about 590,000 distinct CDR3 sequences, under 40% detected once. This sequence joins TRBV7-2 and TRBJ1-2; D call uncertain. The sequenced material came from peripheral blood or thyroid tissue (not recorded which). The sequence derives from an adult man with Graves' hyperthyroidism. CDR3 amino acids: CASSLESWNGYTL. The DNA for the CDR3 is TGTGCCAGCAGCTTAGAGTCCTGGAATGGCTACACCCTC.